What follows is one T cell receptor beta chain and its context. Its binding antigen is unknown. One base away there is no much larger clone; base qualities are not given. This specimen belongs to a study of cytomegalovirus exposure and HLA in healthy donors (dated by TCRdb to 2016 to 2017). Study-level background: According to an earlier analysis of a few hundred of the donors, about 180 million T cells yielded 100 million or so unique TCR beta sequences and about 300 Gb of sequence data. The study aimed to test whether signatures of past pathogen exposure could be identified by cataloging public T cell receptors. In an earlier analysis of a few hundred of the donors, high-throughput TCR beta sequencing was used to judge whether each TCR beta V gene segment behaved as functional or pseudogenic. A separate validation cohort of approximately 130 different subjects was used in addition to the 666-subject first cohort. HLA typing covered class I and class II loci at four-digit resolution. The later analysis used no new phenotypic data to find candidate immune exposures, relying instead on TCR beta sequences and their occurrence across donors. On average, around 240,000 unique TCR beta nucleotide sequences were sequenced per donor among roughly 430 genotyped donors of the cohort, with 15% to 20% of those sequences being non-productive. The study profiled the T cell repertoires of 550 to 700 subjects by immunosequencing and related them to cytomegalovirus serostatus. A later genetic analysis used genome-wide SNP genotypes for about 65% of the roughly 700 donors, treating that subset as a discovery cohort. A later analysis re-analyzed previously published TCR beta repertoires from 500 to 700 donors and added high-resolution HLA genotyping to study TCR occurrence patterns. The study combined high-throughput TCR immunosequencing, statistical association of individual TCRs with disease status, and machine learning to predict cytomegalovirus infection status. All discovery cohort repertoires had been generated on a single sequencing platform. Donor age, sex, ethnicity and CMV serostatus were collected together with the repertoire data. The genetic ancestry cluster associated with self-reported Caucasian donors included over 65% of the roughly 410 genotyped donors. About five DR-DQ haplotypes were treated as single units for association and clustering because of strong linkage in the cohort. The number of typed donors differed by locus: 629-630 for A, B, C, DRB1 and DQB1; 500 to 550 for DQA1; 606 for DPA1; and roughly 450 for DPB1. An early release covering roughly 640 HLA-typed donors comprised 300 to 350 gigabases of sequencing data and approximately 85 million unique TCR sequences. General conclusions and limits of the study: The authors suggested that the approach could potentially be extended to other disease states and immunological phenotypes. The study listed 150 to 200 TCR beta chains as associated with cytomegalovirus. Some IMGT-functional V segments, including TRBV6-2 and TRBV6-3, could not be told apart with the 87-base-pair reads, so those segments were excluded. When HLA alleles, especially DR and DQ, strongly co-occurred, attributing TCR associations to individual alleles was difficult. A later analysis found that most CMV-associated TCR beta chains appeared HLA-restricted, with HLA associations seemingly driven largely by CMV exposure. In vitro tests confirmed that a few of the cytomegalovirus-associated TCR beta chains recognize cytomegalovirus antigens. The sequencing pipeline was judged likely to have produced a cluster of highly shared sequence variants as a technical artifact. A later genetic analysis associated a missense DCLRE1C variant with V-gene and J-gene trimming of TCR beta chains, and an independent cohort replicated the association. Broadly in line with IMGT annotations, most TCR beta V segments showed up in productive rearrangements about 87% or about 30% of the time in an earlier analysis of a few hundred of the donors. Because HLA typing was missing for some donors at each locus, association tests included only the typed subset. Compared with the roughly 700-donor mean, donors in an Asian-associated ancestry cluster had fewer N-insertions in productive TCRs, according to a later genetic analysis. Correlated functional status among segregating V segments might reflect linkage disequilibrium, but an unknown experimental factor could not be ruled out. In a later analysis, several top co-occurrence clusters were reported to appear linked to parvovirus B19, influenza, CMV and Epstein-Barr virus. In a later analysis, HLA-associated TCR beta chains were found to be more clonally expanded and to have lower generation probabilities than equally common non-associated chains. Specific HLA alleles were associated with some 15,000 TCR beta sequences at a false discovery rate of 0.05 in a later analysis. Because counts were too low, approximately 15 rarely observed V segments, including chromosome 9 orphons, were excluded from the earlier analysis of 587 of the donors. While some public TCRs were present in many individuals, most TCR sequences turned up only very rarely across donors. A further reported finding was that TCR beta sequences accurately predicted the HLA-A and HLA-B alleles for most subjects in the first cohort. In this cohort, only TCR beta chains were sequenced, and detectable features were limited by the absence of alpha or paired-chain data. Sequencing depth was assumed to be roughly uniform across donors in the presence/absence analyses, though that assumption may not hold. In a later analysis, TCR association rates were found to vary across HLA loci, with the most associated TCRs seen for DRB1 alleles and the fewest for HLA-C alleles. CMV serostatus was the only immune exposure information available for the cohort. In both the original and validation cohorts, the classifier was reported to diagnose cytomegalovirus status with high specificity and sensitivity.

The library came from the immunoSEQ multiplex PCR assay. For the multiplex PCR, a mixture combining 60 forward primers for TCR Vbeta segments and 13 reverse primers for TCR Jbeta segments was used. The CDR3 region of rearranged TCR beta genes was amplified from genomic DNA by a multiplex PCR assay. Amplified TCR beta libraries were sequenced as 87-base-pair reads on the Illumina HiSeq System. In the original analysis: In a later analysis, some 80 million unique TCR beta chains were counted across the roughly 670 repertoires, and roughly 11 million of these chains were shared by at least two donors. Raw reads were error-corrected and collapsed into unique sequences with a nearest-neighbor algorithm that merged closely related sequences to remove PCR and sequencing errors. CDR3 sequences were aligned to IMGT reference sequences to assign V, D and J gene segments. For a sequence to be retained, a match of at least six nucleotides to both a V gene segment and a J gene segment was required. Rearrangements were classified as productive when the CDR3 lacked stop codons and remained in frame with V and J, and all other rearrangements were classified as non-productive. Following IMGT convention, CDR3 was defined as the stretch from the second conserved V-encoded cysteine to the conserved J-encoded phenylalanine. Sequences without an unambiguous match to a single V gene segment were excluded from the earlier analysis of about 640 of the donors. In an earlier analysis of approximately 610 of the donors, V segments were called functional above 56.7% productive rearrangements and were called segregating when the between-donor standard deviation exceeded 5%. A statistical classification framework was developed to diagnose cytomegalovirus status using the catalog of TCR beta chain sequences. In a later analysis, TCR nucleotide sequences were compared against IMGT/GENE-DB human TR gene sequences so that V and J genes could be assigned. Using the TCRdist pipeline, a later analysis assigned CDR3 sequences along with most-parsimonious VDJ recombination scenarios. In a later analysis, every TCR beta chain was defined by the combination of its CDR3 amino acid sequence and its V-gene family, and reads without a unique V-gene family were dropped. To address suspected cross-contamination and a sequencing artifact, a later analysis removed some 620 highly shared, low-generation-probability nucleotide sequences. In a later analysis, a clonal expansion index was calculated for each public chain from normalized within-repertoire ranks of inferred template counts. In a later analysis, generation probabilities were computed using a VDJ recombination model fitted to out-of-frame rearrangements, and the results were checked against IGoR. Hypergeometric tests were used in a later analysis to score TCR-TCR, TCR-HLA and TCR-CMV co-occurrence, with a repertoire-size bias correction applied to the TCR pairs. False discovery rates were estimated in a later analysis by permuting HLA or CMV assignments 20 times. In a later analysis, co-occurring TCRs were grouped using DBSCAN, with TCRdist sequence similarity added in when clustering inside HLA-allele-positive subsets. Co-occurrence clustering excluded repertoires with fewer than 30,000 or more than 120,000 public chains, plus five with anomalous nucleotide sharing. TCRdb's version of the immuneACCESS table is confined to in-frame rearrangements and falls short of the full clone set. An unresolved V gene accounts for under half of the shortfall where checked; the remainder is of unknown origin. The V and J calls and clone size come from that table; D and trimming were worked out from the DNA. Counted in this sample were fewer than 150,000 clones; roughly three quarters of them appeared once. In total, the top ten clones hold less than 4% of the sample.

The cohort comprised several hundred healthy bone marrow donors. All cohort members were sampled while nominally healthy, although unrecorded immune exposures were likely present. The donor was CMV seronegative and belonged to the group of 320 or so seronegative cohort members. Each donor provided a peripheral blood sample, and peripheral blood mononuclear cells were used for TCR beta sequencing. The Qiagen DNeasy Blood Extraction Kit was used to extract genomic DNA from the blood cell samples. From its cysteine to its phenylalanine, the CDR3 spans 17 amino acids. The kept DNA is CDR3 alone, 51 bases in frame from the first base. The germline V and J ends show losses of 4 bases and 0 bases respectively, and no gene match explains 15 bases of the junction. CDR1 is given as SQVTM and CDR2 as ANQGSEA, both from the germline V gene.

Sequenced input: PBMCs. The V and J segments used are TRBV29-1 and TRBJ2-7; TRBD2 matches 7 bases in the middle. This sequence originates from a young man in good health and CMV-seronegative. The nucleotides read TGCAGCGTTGGGGGAATTGGAGCCGGGGGGAGCTCCTACGAGCAGTACTTC. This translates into CSVGGIGAGGSSYEQYF.